Here is one TCR beta chain with its context. The sample belongs to a study of OX40 agonist ivuxolimab in advanced cancers. Assay: immunoSEQ multiplex PCR; the TCRdb copy retains only in-frame clones and omits some. The sample includes some 100,000 clones, around 90% of them seen just once. V gave up 7 bases and J gave up 1 base, with 13 bases separating them. This CDR3 contains 14 residues. Germline lookup yields CDR1 SEHNR and CDR2 FQNEAQ (reference sequence). The sample consisted of CD4+ or CD8+ T cells sorted from blood, taken in a trial of the OX40 agonist ivuxolimab. The source of this sequence is an adult with an advanced solid tumor such as melanoma, head and neck, liver or kidney cancer. This chain connects TRBV7-9 to TRBJ1-2; D gene unclear. For the CDR3, the DNA is TGTGCCAGCAACGTAGCCGGGGTTAACTATGGCTACACCTTC. Protein sequence: CASNVAGVNYGYTF.